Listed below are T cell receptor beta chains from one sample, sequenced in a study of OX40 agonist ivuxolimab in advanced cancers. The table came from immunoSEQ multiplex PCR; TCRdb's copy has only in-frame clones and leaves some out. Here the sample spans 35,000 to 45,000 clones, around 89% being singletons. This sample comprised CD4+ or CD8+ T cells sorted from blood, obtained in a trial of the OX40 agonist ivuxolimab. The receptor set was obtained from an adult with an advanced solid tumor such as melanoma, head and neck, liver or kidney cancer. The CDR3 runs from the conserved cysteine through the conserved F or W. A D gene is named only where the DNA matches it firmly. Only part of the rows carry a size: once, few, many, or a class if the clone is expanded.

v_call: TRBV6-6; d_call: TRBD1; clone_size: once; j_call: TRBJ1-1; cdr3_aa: CASRRNRGGDTEAFF; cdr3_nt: TGTGCCAGCAGACGTAACAGGGGAGGAGACACTGAAGCTTTCTTT
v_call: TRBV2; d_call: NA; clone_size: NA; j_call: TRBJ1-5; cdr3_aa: CASSAEKLSNSYQPQHF; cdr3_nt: TGTGCCAGCAGCGCAGAAAAATTGTCCAACTCCTATCAGCCCCAGCATTTT
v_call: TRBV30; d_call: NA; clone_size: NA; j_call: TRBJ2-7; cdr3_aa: CAWSVHLGEQCF; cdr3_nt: TGTGCCTGGAGTGTACATCTGGGCGAGCAGTGCTTC
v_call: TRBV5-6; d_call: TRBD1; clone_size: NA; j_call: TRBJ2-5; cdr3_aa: CASSLERDREEETQYF; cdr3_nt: TGTGCCAGCAGCTTGGAGAGGGACAGGGAGGAGGAGACCCAGTACTTC
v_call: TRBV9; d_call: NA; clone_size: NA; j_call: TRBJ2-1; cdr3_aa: CASSVGERYEQFF; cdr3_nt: TGTGCCAGCAGCGTAGGCGAGAGGTACGAGCAGTTCTTC
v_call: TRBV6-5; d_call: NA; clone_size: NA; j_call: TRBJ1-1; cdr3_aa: CASSLERNTEAFF; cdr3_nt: TGTGCCAGCAGTTTGGAGAGGAACACTGAAGCTTTCTTT
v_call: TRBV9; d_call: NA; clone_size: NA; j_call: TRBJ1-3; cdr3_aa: CASSVQGLRDTIYF; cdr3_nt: TGTGCCAGCAGCGTGCAGGGTCTAAGGGACACCATATATTTT
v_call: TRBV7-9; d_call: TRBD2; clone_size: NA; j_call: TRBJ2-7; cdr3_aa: CASSLRREKGEQYF; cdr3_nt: TGTGCCAGCAGCTTGAGGCGGGAGAAGGGCGAGCAGTACTTC
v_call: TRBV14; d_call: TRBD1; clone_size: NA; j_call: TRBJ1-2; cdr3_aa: CASSPFGQGYYGYTF; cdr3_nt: TGTGCCAGCAGCCCCTTCGGACAGGGTTACTATGGCTACACCTTC
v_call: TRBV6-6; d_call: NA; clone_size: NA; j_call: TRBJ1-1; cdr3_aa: CATTGRIEAFF; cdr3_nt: TGTGCCACTACAGGGAGGATTGAAGCTTTCTTT
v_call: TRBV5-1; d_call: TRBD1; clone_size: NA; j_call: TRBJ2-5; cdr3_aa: CASSLTGVEETQYF; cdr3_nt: TGCGCCAGCAGCTTGACAGGGGTTGAGGAGACCCAGTACTTC
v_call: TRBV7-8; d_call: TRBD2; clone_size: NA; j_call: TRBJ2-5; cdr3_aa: CASSSRTSGSPQETQYF; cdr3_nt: TGTGCCAGCAGCTCTCGGACTAGCGGGAGCCCCCAAGAGACCCAGTACTTC
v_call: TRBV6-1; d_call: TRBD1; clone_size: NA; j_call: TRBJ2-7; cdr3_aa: CASRSRDRDEQYF; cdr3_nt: TGTGCCAGCAGGTCCCGGGACAGGGACGAGCAGTACTTC
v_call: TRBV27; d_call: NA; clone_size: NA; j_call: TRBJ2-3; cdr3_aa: CARFQSPLHNSTDTQYF; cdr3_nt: TGTGCCAGGTTCCAAAGCCCCCTGCATAATAGCACAGATACGCAGTATTTT
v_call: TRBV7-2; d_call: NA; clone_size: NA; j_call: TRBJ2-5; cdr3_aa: CASSLEIGPQETQYF; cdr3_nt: TGTGCCAGCAGCTTAGAAATCGGGCCCCAAGAGACCCAGTACTTC
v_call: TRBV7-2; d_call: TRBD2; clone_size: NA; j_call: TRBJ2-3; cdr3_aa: CASSFSGGAGDTQYF; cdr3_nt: TGTGCCAGCAGCTTTAGCGGGGGGGCCGGAGATACGCAGTATTTT
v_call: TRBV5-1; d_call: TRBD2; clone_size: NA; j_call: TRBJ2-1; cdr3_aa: CASSPLAGGLEGQFF; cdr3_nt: TGCGCCAGCAGCCCACTAGCGGGAGGGCTAGAGGGACAGTTCTTC
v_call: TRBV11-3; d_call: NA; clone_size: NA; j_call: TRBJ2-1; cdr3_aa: CASSLGQASYNEQFF; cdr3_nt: TGTGCCAGCAGCTTAGGACAGGCCTCCTACAATGAGCAGTTCTTC
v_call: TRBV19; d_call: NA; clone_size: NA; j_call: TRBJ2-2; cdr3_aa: CASSRALQDTGELFF; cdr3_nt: TGTGCCAGCTCACGGGCCCTCCAGGACACCGGGGAGCTGTTTTTT
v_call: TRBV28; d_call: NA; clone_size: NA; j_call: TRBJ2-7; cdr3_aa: CASSLLVGVYEQYF; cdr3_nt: TGTGCCAGCAGCCTGCTTGTAGGGGTATACGAGCAGTACTTC
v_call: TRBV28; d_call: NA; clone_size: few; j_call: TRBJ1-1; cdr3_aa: CASSLGGALIDTEAFF; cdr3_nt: TGTGCCAGCAGTTTAGGGGGGGCCTTGATAGACACTGAAGCTTTCTTT
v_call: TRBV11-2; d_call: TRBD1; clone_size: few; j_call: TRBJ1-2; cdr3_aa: CASSSLTGGGYGYTF; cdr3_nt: TGTGCCAGCAGCTCCCTCACAGGGGGAGGCTATGGCTACACCTTC
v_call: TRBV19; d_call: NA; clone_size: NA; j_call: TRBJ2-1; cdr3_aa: CASSAGIYNEQFF; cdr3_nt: TGTGCCAGTAGTGCCGGGATTTACAATGAGCAGTTCTTC
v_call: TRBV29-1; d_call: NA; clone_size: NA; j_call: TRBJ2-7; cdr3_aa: CSAEGAAYEQYF; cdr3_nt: TGCAGCGCCGAAGGGGCAGCCTACGAGCAGTACTTC
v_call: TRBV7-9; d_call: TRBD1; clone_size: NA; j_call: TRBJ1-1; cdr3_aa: CASSLAGQGPEAFF; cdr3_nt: TGTGCCAGCAGCTTAGCCGGACAGGGACCTGAAGCTTTCTTT
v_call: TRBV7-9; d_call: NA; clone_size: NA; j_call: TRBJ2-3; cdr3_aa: CASSFGAYSTDTQYF; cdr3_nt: TGTGCCAGCAGCTTTGGGGCCTATAGCACAGATACGCAGTATTTT
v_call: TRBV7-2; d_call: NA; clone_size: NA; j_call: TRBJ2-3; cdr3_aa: CASSLGGGRDTQYF; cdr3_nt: TGTGCCAGCAGCTTAGGAGGTGGCCGGGATACGCAGTATTTT
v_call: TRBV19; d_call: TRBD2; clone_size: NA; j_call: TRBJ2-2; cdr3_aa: CASKIRGLAGDTGELFF; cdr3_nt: TGTGCCAGTAAGATTAGGGGACTAGCGGGGGACACCGGGGAGCTGTTTTTT
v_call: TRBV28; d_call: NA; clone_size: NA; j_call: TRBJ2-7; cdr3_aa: CASSFQSQDVLSYEQYF; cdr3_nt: TGTGCCAGCAGTTTTCAGAGTCAGGACGTTCTCTCCTACGAGCAGTACTTC
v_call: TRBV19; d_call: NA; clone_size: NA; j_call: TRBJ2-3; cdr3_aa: CASRPGYEDTQYF; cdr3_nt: TGTGCCAGTAGGCCAGGGTATGAAGATACGCAGTATTTT
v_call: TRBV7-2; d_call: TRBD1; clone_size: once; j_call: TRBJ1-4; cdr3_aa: CASTRDRGEKLFF; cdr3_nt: TGTGCCAGCACCCGGGACAGAGGCGAAAAACTGTTTTTT
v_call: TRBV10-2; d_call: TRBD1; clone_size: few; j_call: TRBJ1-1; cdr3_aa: CASSFGQGTTEAFF; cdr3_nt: TGCGCCAGCAGTTTCGGACAGGGGACCACTGAAGCTTTCTTT
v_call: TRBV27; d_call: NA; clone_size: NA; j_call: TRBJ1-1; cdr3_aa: CASSDPGQRVTEAFF; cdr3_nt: TGTGCCAGCAGTGATCCGGGACAAAGGGTGACTGAAGCTTTCTTT
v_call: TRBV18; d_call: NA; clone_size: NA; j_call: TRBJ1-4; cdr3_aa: CASSPRRGGATNEKLFF; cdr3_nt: TGTGCCAGCTCACCACGTCGGGGGGGAGCAACTAATGAAAAACTGTTTTTT
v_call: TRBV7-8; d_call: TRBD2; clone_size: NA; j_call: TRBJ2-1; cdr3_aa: CASAGGTYNEQFF; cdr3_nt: TGTGCCAGCGCGGGGGGAACATACAATGAGCAGTTCTTC
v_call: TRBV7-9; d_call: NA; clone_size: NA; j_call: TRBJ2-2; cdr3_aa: CASSLDWDTGELFF; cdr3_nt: TGTGCCAGCAGCTTAGATTGGGACACCGGGGAGCTGTTTTTT
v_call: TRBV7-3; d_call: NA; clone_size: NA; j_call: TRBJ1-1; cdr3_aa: CASSPGKGGLNTEAFF; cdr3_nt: TGTGCCAGCAGCCCGGGTAAGGGGGGTTTGAACACTGAAGCTTTCTTT
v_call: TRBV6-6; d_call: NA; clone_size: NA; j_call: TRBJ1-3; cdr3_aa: CASSRLAGSGNTIYF; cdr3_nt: TGTGCCAGCAGTCGCTTGGCTGGCTCTGGAAACACCATATATTTT
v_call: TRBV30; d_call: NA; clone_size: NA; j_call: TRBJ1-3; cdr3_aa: CAWSPSWGRGSGNTIYF; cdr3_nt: TGTGCCTGGAGTCCCTCGTGGGGCAGGGGTTCTGGAAACACCATATATTTT
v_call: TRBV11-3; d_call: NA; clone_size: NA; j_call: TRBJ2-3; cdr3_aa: CASSLGQSTDTQYF; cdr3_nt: TGTGCCAGCAGCTTAGGACAGTCCACAGATACGCAGTATTTT
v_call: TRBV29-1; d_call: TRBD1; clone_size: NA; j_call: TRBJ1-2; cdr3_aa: CSVEDQDRVGYTF; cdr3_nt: TGCAGCGTTGAAGATCAAGACAGGGTTGGCTACACCTTC
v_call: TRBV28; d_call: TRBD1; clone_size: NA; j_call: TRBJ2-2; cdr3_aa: CASRAGTGVTGELFF; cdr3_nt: TGTGCCAGCAGGGCCGGGACAGGGGTTACCGGGGAGCTGTTTTTT